The 3 T cell receptor beta chains below all came from one sample that was sequenced in a study of blood T cell repertoires in COVID-19. Profiled with immunoSEQ multiplex PCR; TCRdb holds only in-frame clones, not every one. The table records approximately 170,000 clones, about 86% of them present only once. The specimen was peripheral blood. Receptors were obtained from a woman aged 80 or over in a cohort sampled during active or convalescent COVID-19.

V usage is TRBV7-9 and J usage is TRBJ1-2, with 9 bases lining up with TRBD1. The CDR3 extends over 15 amino acids. In germline, CDR1 is SEHNR, CDR2 FQNEAQ (reference sequence). V trimming: 5 bases; J trimming: 4 bases; junction bases outside the gene matches: 8. The CDR3 DNA reads TGTGCCAGCAGCCCTGGACAGGGGATAGGCTATGGCTACACCTTC. Protein sequence: CASSPGQGIGYGYTF.

V and J are TRBV3-1 (or the pseudogene TRBV3-2) and TRBJ2-3, with 8 bases fitting TRBD1. This CDR3 contains 16 residues. J lost 2 bases, V lost 4 bases, and 8 bases had no gene match. Germline V gene sequence: CDR1 LGHDT, CDR2 YNNKEL (reference sequence). The CDR3 protein is CASSLTGTGLTDTQYF. The CDR3 coding sequence is TGTGCCAGCAGCCTAACCGGGACAGGCCTCACAGATACGCAGTATTTT.

This clone appeared once. This sequence joins TRBV6-5 and TRBJ1-4; D is undetermined. The CDR3 has 14 residues. Germline CDR1 reads MNHEY; CDR2 reads SVGAGI. Between the trimmed V and J ends, which lost 0 bases and 3 bases, there was a span of 5 bases. CDR3 bases: TGTGCCAGCAGTTACTCCGGGGCTAATGAAAAACTGTTTTTT. Amino acids: CASSYSGANEKLFF.